These T cell receptor beta chains were read from a single sample in a study of beta chain features in type 1 diabetes. Clones were read by immunoSEQ multiplex PCR, and TCRdb kept only the in-frame ones, dropping some. The sample yields some 240,000 clones, 16% seen once. The sequencing input was naive CD4+ T cells from blood. The receptors derive from a man aged 25 to 45 with type 1 diabetes. Each CDR3 is given without its conserved first and last residue. Fields, in order: V gene, J gene, CDR3 protein.

>TRBV25-1|TRBJ2-4
ASSEVKGEQNIQY
>TRBV6-6|TRBJ2-6
ASSKGTAGANVLT
>TRBV5-1|TRBJ2-7
ASSLAYEQY
>TRBV9|-
ASSADRGSYEQY
>TRBV12-5|TRBJ2-3
ASGTGQGPDTQY
>TRBV5-1|TRBJ1-3
ASSLGPSSGNTIY
>TRBV30|TRBJ2-5
AWSVRTTGVPTETQY
>TRBV11-2|TRBJ2-1
ASNFGTSGNNEQF
>TRBV2|TRBJ1-1
ASRSGTLGTEAF
>TRBV7-2|TRBJ2-5
ASSMGQGGQETQY
>TRBV28|TRBJ1-2
ASSFPSRSGYT
>TRBV6-1|TRBJ2-3
ASSKLGNEVITQY
>TRBV30|TRBJ1-4
AWSNLQGANEKLF
>TRBV7-6|TRBJ2-3
ASSLERGTDTQY
>TRBV25-1|TRBJ1-4
ASSTGTAGEKLF
>TRBV9|TRBJ2-2
ASSVEGSATGELF
>TRBV28|TRBJ2-2
ASSAGQNTGELF
>TRBV4-3|TRBJ2-7
ASSRDIPYEQY
>TRBV18|TRBJ2-5
ASSPPTSGETQY
>TRBV30|TRBJ2-5
ARGQGGTQY
>TRBV2|TRBJ2-7
ASSVPRAYEQY
>TRBV2|TRBJ1-2
ASIRQGADGYT
>TRBV7-8|TRBJ2-3
ASSPGQSTDTQY
>TRBV10-3|TRBJ2-7
AISRDPTYEQY
>TRBV29-1|TRBJ2-2
SVIAGVHGELF